The TCR beta chain described here comes from a study of glioma-infiltrating T cells after dendritic cell vaccination. TCRdb's table, derived via immunoSEQ multiplex PCR, lists solely in-frame clones and lacks some. The repertoire holds approximately 90,000 clones, about 85% seen once, with 2.5% to 3% in the top ten. CDR3 size: 16 residues. With 2 bases clipped from V and 2 bases from J, the junction kept 7 bases outside the gene matches. The germline V gene has CDR1 SGHRS and CDR2 YFSETQ. The sequence came from a human donor with glioblastoma. This sequence joins TRBV5-1 and TRBJ2-7; 10 bases match TRBD2. The sequences come from blood, collected before dendritic cell vaccination. CDR3 protein: CASSFGLAGVPYEQYF. The DNA of the CDR3 is TGCGCCAGCAGCTTTGGTCTAGCGGGGGTCCCCTACGAGCAGTACTTC.